These 22 T cell receptor beta chains were sequenced from one sample in a study of blood T cell repertoires in COVID-19 (dated by TCRdb to 2020 to 2021). Library creation used the immunoSEQ multiplex PCR assay. TCRdb obtained this table from immuneACCESS and retained in-frame rearrangements with V and J assigned. These tables miss some clones; where compared with another copy, unresolved V genes account for less than half of the shortfall, and the remainder is unexplained. This sample has 200,000 to 250,000 clones in its table, and 82% of those were observed once. The ten largest make up 3% to 4% of the sample. The sequencing input was PBMCs or T cells enriched from blood (not recorded which). These receptors were collected from a woman aged 55-69 years who had recovered from COVID-19.

A note on this clone: One junction end does not reproduce the germline sequence, and a read error may be involved. The rearrangement uses TRBV6-5 and TRBJ1-6; D ambiguous. The CDR3 runs 14 residues. Germline V gene lookup returns CDR1 MNHEY and CDR2 SVGAGI. In nucleotides, the CDR3 is TGTGCCAGCAGTTACCGACATTATAGTTCACCCCTCCACTTT. Translated, it gives CASSYRHYSSPLHF.

This chain connects TRBV23-1 to TRBJ2-3; 7 positions agree with TRBD1. TRBV23-1 is an ORF; its function is uncertain. The trim removed 3 bases at V and 1 base at J, leaving 4 bases unmatched. There are 15 residues in the CDR3. The CDR3 here is CASSHTGTGTDTQYF. The CDR3 bases are TGCGCCAGCAGTCATACCGGGACAGGCACAGATACGCAGTATTTT.

The chain uses TRBV18 and TRBJ2-7; the match to TRBD2 covers 8 bases. Germline assignment: CDR1 KGHSH and CDR2 LQKENI. The V gene end was trimmed by 6 bases and the J gene end by 5 bases; junction bases not matched to a gene: 6. The CDR3 covers 13 residues. CDR3 protein: CASSPSGGHEQYF. The CDR3 DNA sequence: TGTGCCAGCTCGCCCTCGGGGGGGCACGAGCAGTACTTC.

CDR3 sequence (DNA): TGTGCCAGCAGCTTAGTACCTTTGCGGGGGGGCATAGAGACCCAGTACTTC. Amino acid sequence: CASSLVPLRGGIETQYF. The chain is built from TRBV7-2 and TRBJ2-5, with 9 nucleotides matching TRBD2. The germline CDR1 and CDR2 sequences are SGHTA and FQGNSA. There are 17 residues in the CDR3. Trimming cost V 1 base and J 4 bases; bases outside gene matches: 10.

This clone appeared a single time. V is TRBV6-5 and J is TRBJ1-3, with D tentatively TRBD1 (5 bases). Trimming stripped 6 bases from V and 1 base from J, with 7 bases between. The germline CDR1 and CDR2 sequences are MNHEY and SVGAGI. The CDR3 is 13 amino acids. CDR3 in amino acids: CASRAGSGNTIYF. The DNA for the CDR3 is TGTGCCAGCAGGGCAGGGTCTGGAAACACCATATATTTT.

This clone came up once. This sequence joins TRBV5-5 and TRBJ1-1; no clear D gene. The V end was cut by 0 bases, the J end by 0 bases, with 3 bases between. CDR3 length: 13 amino acids. Germline CDR1 and CDR2: SGHKS and YYEKEE (reference sequence). The CDR3, as DNA: TGTGCCAGCAGCTTGGCCGTGAACACTGAAGCTTTCTTT. Translating it yields CASSLAVNTEAFF. Full variable domain (outside the CDR3, taken from reference TRBV5-5 and TRBJ1-1): DAGVTQSPTHLIKTRGQQVTLRCSPISGHKSVSWYQQVLGQGPQFIFQYYEKEERGRGNFPDRFSARQFPNYSSELNVNALLLGDSALYLCASSLAVNTEAFFGQGTRLTVV.

Only one count was recorded for this clone. The genes are TRBV27 and TRBJ1-6; no clear D. Germline V CDR1 and CDR2: MNHEY, SMNVEV (reference sequence). Trimming left V 5 bases short and J 1 base short, with 9 bases between. The length of the CDR3 is 15 residues. CDR3 in DNA: TGTGCCAGCAGTCCGCCAGTTTCCTATAATTCACCCCTCCACTTT. Translating gives CASSPPVSYNSPLHF.

The chain employs TRBV18 and TRBJ1-4, with D perhaps TRBD1 (5 bases). Trimming cost V 1 base and J 0 bases, with 12 bases left between them. There are 17 residues in the CDR3. CDR1 is KGHSH and CDR2 is LQKENI in the germline V gene. This CDR3 reads CASSPQGNPATNEKLFF. The CDR3 DNA reads as TGTGCCAGCTCACCACAGGGGAACCCTGCAACTAATGAAAAACTGTTTTTT.

The chain links TRBV7-2 to TRBJ2-1; 7 bases agree with TRBD2. The germline V gene has CDR1 SGHTA and CDR2 FQGNSA. This CDR3 contains 16 residues. The V segment lost 7 bases and the J segment 7 bases; nucleotides outside the gene matches: 16. The CDR3 DNA sequence: TGTGCCAGCATATCCGGGCTTAGCGGGTGGGGGAATGAGCAGTTCTTC. Its protein is CASISGLSGWGNEQFF.

The chain uses TRBV19 and TRBJ2-1, with 7 bases identical to TRBD1. Trimming at V came to 3 bases and at J to 7 bases, leaving 6 bases not matched to a gene. This CDR3 is 14 amino acids long. Germline-derived CDR1 and CDR2 are LNHDA and SQIVND (reference sequence). The CDR3 DNA reads TGTGCCAGTAGTATCAGGGGGAGTGGGAATGAGCAGTTCTTC. Protein sequence: CASSIRGSGNEQFF. Combining the CDR3 with reference TRBV19 and TRBJ2-1 gives the whole variable domain DGGITQSPKYLFRKEGQNVTLSCEQNLNHDAMYWYRQDPGQGLRLIYYSQIVNDFQKGDIAEGYSVSREKKESFPLTVTSAQKNPTAFYLCASSIRGSGNEQFFGPGTRLTVL.

V usage is TRBV7-2 and J usage is TRBJ1-1, with a possible D match to TRBD1 (6 bases). Between the trimmed V and J ends, which lost 5 bases and 0 bases, there was a span of 10 bases. Germline loops: CDR1 SGHTA, CDR2 FQGNSA. The CDR3 is 14 amino acids. The CDR3 region is CASSRTGLNTEAFF. CDR3 DNA sequence: TGTGCCAGCAGCCGTACAGGGTTGAACACTGAAGCTTTCTTT.

The chain is built from TRBV7-9 and TRBJ1-1; D is ambiguous. The CDR3 sequence is 15 residues long. Germline V gene data show CDR1 as SEHNR and CDR2 as FQNEAQ (reference sequence). V lost 0 bases, J lost 6 bases, and 14 bases lay in between. The CDR3 region is CASSLAPWEGSEAFF. The CDR3 region has the DNA TGTGCCAGCAGCTTAGCTCCCTGGGAGGGCTCTGAAGCTTTCTTT.

The J gene is TRBJ1-4, the V gene TRBV18; D is possibly TRBD1 (6 bases). This CDR3 spans 15 amino acids. The germline gives CDR1 KGHSH, CDR2 LQKENI. The ends were cut back, 3 bases at V and 7 bases at J, with 15 bases in the middle. The DNA for the CDR3 is TGTGCCAGCTCACCGTCCGGGGGGCGCGTTGAAAAACTGTTTTTT. As protein: CASSPSGGRVEKLFF. Complete variable domain (other parts from reference TRBV18 and TRBJ1-4): NAGVMQNPRHLVRRRGQEARLRCSPMKGHSHVYWYRQLPEEGLKFMVYLQKENIIDESGMPKERFSAEFPKEGPSILRIQQVVRGDSAAYFCASSPSGGRVEKLFFGSGTQLSVL.

This chain joins TRBV10-3 and TRBJ1-1; TRBD1 matches at 12 bases. The V segment lost 6 bases and the J segment 3 bases; nucleotides outside the gene matches: 2. The CDR3 runs 14 residues. Germline lookup yields CDR1 ENHRY and CDR2 SYGVKD. This chain's CDR3 is CAIRGQGADTEAFF. For the CDR3, the DNA is TGTGCCATCAGGGGACAGGGGGCGGACACTGAAGCTTTCTTT.

The rearrangement uses TRBV6-4 and TRBJ2-1; possibly TRBD2 for D (6 bases). The V gene's germline CDR1 is MRHNA and CDR2 SNTAGT. V was clipped by 2 bases and J by 5 bases, with 19 bases between them. This CDR3 spans 17 amino acids. In DNA form, the CDR3 reads TGTGCCAGCAGTGACCACCTCCTCGGGCGCGGGAACAATGAGCAGTTCTTC. Protein sequence: CASSDHLLGRGNNEQFF.

V is TRBV9 and J is TRBJ2-6; the D gene is possibly TRBD1 (7 bases). The germline CDR1 and CDR2 sequences are SGDLS and YYNGEE. The germline V and J ends were trimmed by 4 bases and 0 bases, with 17 bases remaining between them. The CDR3 has 18 amino acids. The CDR3 nucleotides read TGTGCCAGCAGCCCGGAGGGACAGACCTTCTCTGGGGCCAACGTCCTGACTTTC. Its protein product is CASSPEGQTFSGANVLTF. Together with reference TRBV9 and TRBJ2-6, the CDR3 gives the full variable domain: DSGVTQTPKHLITATGQRVTLRCSPRSGDLSVYWYQQSLDQGLQFLIQYYNGEERAKGNILERFSAQQFPDLHSELNLSSLELGDSALYFCASSPEGQTFSGANVLTFGAGSRLTVL.

This clone was seen once. The J gene is TRBJ1-3, the V gene TRBV19; the D gene is possibly TRBD1 (5 bases). From germline, CDR1 is LNHDA and CDR2 SQIVND (reference sequence). V was shortened by 7 bases and J by 0 bases, with 19 bases between the two germline ends. The CDR3 is made up of 17 amino acids. The chain's CDR3 is CASKQPTAGYSGNTIYF. The DNA for the CDR3 is TGTGCCAGTAAGCAGCCGACGGCAGGGTACTCTGGAAACACCATATATTTT.

The chain couples TRBV3-1 (or the pseudogene TRBV3-2) to TRBJ1-2; D is unresolved. This CDR3 has 15 residues. Germline V gene sequence: CDR1 LGHDT, CDR2 YNNKEL (reference sequence). The V end lost 1 base, the J end lost 4 bases, and 13 bases lay between the germline ends. For the CDR3, the DNA is TGTGCCAGCAGCCAAGGTGAGGCGCCGGGCTATGGCTACACCTTC. Protein sequence: CASSQGEAPGYGYTF.

The chain carries TRBV27 and TRBJ1-1, with D possibly matching TRBD1 (6 bases). Trimming took 10 bases from V and 9 from J, leaving 21 bases between them. The germline CDR1 and CDR2 sequences are MNHEY and SMNVEV (reference sequence). This CDR3 comprises 13 residues. The CDR3 here is CATHQYRDSKAFF. In DNA form, the CDR3 reads TGTGCCACCCATCAATACAGGGATTCTAAAGCTTTCTTT.

The chain links TRBV12-3 or TRBV12-4 to TRBJ2-6; possibly TRBD1 for D (5 bases). V was shortened by 7 bases and J by 2 bases, with 6 bases between the two germline ends. The CDR3 runs to 13 residues. The CDR3 bases are TGTGCCAGCATGGGGCCTGGGGCCAACGTCCTGACTTTC. Residues: CASMGPGANVLTF.

The V gene is TRBV10-3, the J gene TRBJ2-1, with 11 bases matching TRBD2. This CDR3 is 15 amino acids long. The J segment lost 9 bases and the V segment lost 2 bases, leaving 6 bases of the junction unmatched. From germline, CDR1 is ENHRY and CDR2 SYGVKD. The DNA for the CDR3 is TGTGCCATCAGTGAGCTAGCGGGAGGTAGTATTGAGCAGTTCTTC. This translates into CAISELAGGSIEQFF.

V usage is TRBV3-1 (or the pseudogene TRBV3-2) and J usage is TRBJ1-2; TRBD1 agrees at 8 bases. This CDR3 contains 15 residues. CDR1 and CDR2 from the germline V gene are LGHDT and YNNKEL (reference sequence). The V and J ends lost 6 bases and 5 bases, in that order; junction bases with no gene match: 11. The DNA for the CDR3 is TGTGCCAGCAGTTCACAGGGGGAACTGACTTATGGCTACACCTTC. Its protein is CASSSQGELTYGYTF.